This T cell receptor beta chain came from a study of CDR3 diversity in severe acne. Each CDR3 protein is one row after TCRdb ran MiXCR on the PCR reads. The table records around 100,000 distinct CDR3 sequences, 51% of them present only once. In this sample, this clonotype turned up many times. Germline V gene lookup returns CDR1 MGHRA and CDR2 YSYEKL. The CDR3 runs to 11 residues. Trimming stripped 4 bases from V and 2 bases from J, with 1 base between. The source is a male donor with acne. The chain combines TRBV4-1 with TRBJ2-3; no clear D gene. The sequencing input was blood. CDR3 DNA: TGCGCCAGCAGCCCCACAGATACGCAGTATTTT. This gives the protein CASSPTDTQYF.